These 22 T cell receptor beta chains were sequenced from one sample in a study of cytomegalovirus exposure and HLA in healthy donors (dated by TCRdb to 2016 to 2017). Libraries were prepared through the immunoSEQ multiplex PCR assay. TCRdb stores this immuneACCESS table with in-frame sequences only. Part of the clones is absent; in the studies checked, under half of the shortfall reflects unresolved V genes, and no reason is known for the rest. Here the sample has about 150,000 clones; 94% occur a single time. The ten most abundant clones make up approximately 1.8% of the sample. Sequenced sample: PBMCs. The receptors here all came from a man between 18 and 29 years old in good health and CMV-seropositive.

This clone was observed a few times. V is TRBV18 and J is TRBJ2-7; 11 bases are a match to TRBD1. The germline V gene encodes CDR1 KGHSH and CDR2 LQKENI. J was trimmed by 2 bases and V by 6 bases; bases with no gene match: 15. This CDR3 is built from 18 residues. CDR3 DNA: TGTGCCAGCTCGCCCCCTCCGGGACAGGGGGTAATTCCCTACGAGCAGTACTTC. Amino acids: CASSPPPGQGVIPYEQYF. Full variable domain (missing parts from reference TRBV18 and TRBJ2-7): NAGVMQNPRHLVRRRGQEARLRCSPMKGHSHVYWYRQLPEEGLKFMVYLQKENIIDESGMPKERFSAEFPKEGPSILRIQQVVRGDSAAYFCASSPPPGQGVIPYEQYFGPGTRLTVT.

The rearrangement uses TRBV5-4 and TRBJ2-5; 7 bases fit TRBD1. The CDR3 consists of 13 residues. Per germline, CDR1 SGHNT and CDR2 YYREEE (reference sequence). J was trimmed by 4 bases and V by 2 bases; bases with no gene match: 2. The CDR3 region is CASSFSGGETQYF. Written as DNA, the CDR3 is TGTGCCAGCAGCTTTTCAGGGGGAGAGACCCAGTACTTC.

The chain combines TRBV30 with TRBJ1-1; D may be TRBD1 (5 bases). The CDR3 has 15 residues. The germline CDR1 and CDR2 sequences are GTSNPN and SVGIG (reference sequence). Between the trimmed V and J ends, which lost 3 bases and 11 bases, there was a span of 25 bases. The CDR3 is CAWSGWFGGTISAFF. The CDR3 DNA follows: TGTGCCTGGAGCGGCTGGTTTGGGGGGACCATCAGCGCTTTCTTT.

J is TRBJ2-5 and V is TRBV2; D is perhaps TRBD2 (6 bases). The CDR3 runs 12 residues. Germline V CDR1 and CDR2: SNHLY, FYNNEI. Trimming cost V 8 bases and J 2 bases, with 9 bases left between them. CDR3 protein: CASGRQQETQYF. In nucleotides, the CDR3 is TGTGCCAGCGGGAGGCAACAAGAGACCCAGTACTTC.

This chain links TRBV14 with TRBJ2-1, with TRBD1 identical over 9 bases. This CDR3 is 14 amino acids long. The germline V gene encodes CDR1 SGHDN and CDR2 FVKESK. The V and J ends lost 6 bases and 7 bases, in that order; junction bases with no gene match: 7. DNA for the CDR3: TGTGCCAGCAGGCTAGGACAGGGGTGGAATGAGCAGTTCTTC. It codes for CASRLGQGWNEQFF. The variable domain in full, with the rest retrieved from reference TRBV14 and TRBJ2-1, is EAGVTQFPSHSVIEKGQTVTLRCDPISGHDNLYWYRRVMGKEIKFLLHFVKESKQDESGMPNNRFLAERTGGTYSTLKVQPAELEDSGVYFCASRLGQGWNEQFFGPGTRLTVL.

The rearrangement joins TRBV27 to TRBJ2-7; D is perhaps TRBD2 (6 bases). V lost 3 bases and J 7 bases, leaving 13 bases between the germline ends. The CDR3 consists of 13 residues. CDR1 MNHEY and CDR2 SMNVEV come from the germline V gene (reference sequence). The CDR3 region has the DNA TGTGCCAGCAGTTTTGACGGGGGTCGGGAGCAGTACTTC. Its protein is CASSFDGGREQYF.

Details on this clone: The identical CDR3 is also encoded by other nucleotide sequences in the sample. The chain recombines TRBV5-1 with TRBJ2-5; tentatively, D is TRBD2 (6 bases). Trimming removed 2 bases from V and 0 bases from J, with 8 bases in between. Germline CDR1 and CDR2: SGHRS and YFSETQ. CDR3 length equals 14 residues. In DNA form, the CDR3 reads TGCGCCAGCAGCTTTAGCGGAGACCAAGAGACCCAGTACTTC. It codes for CASSFSGDQETQYF.

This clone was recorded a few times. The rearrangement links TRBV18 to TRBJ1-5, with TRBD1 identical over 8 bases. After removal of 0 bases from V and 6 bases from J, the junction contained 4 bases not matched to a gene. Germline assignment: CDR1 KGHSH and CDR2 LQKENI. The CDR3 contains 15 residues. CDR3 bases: TGTGCCAGCTCACCACCCGGACAGGGCGGTCAGCCCCAGCATTTT. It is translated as CASSPPGQGGQPQHF.

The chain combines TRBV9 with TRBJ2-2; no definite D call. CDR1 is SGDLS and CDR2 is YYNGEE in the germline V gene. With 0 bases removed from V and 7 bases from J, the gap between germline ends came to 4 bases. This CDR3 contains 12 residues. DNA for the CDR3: TGTGCCAGCAGCGTAGGGCACGGGGAGCTGTTTTTT. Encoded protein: CASSVGHGELFF. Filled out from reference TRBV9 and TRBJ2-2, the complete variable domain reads DSGVTQTPKHLITATGQRVTLRCSPRSGDLSVYWYQQSLDQGLQFLIQYYNGEERAKGNILERFSAQQFPDLHSELNLSSLELGDSALYFCASSVGHGELFFGEGSRLTVL.

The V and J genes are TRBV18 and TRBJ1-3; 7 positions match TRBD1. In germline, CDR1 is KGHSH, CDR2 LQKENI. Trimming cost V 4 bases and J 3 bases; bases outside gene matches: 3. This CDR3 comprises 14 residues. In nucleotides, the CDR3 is TGTGCCAGCTCACTACAGGGGAGTGGAAACACCATATATTTT. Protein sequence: CASSLQGSGNTIYF.

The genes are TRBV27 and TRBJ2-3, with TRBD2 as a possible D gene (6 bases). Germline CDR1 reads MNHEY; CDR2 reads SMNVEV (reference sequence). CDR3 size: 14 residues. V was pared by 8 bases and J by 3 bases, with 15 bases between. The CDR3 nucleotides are TGTGCCAGCGGGAGACTAGAGAGAACAGATACGCAGTATTTT. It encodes CASGRLERTDTQYF.

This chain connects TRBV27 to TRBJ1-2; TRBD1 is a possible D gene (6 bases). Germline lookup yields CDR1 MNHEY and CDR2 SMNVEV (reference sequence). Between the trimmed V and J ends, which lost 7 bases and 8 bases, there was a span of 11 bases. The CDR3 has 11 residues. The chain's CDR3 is CASKQGGGYTF. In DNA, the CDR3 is TGTGCCAGCAAACAGGGCGGAGGCTACACCTTC.

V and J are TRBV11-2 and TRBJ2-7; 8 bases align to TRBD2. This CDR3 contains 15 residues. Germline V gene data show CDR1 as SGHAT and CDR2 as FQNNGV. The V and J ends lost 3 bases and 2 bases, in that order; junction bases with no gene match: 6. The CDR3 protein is CASSFRTSGTYEQYF. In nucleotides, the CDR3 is TGTGCCAGCAGCTTCCGTACTAGCGGAACCTACGAGCAGTACTTC.

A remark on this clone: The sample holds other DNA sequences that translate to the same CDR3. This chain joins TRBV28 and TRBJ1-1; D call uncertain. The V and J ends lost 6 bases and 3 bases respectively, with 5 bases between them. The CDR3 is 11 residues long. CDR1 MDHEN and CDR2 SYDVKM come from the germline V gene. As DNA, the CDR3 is TGTGCCAGCAGCCGTTACACTGAAGCTTTCTTT. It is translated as CASSRYTEAFF.

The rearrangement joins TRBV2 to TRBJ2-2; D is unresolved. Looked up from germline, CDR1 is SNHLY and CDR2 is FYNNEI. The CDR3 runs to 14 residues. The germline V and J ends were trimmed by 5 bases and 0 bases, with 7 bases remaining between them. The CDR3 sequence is CASSLISNTGELFF. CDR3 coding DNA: TGTGCCAGCAGTTTAATCTCGAACACCGGGGAGCTGTTTTTT.

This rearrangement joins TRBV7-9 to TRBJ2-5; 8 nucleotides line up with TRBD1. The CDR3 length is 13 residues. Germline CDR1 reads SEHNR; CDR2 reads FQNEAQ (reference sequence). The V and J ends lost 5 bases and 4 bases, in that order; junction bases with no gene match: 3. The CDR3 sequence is CASSQTGVETQYF. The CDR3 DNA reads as TGTGCCAGCAGCCAGACAGGGGTAGAGACCCAGTACTTC. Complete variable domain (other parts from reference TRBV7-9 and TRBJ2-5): DTGVSQNPRHKITKRGQNVTFRCDPISEHNRLYWYRQTLGQGPEFLTYFQNEAQLEKSRLLSDRFSAERPKGSFSTLEIQRTEQGDSAMYLCASSQTGVETQYFGPGTRLLVL.

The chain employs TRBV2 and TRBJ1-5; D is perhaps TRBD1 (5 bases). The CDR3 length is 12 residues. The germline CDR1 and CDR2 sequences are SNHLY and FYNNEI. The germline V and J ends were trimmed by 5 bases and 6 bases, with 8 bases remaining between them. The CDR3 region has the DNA TGTGCCAGCAGTATAAGGGGTCAGCCCCAGCATTTT. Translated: CASSIRGQPQHF.

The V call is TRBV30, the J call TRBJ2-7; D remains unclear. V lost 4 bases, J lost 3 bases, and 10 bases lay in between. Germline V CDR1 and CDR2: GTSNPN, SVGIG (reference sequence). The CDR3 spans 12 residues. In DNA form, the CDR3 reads TGTGCCTGGAATTCAGGCGTCTACGAGCAGTACTTC. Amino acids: CAWNSGVYEQYF.

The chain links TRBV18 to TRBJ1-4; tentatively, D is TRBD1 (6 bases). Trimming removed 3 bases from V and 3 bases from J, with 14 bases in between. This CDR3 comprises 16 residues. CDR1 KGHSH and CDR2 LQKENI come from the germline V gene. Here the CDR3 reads CASSPTTGSANEKLFF. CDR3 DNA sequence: TGTGCCAGCTCACCGACCACAGGGTCAGCTAATGAAAAACTGTTTTTT. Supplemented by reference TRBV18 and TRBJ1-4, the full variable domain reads NAGVMQNPRHLVRRRGQEARLRCSPMKGHSHVYWYRQLPEEGLKFMVYLQKENIIDESGMPKERFSAEFPKEGPSILRIQQVVRGDSAAYFCASSPTTGSANEKLFFGSGTQLSVL.

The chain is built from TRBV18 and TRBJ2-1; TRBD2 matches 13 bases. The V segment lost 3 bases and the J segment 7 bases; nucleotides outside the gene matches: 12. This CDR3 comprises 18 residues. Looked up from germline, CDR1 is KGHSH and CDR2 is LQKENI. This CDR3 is CASSPFSPGTSGTNEQFF. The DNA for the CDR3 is TGTGCCAGCTCACCTTTTTCCCCCGGGACTAGCGGGACGAATGAGCAGTTCTTC.

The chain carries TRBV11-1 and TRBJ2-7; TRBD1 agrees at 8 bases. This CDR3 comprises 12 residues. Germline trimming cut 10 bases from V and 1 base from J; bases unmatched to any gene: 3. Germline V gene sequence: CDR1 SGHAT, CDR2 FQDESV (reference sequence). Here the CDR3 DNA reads TGTGCCACACGGGACAGGTCCTACGAGCAGTACTTC. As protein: CATRDRSYEQYF.

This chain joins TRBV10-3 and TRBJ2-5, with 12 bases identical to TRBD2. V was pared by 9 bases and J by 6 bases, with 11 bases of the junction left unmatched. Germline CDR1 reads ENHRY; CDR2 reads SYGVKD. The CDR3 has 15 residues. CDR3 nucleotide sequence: TGTGCCATAAGGGAGACTAGCGGGAGAGTACAGACCCAGTACTTC. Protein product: CAIRETSGRVQTQYF.